Sequencing of this T cell receptor beta chain was carried out in a study of T cells after yellow fever vaccination. Study findings and constraints: Booster sampling recovered most clones from primary vaccination (less than 97% CD4, around 90% CD8).

The length of the CDR3 is 13 residues. The V gene's germline CDR1 is KGHSH and CDR2 LQKENI. Trimming left V 2 bases short and J 8 bases short, with 12 bases between. Generation of TCR cDNA used 5'RACE template switching (which added a universal primer site and UMIs). TCRdb called the 5' RACE reads again in MiXCR, with one record for every CDR3 protein. The table includes roughly 320,000 distinct CDR3 sequences, roughly 10% detected once. This clonotype was seen a handful of times. What it recognizes is unknown. The sequence derives from a man between 18 and 29 years old who received the YFV17D yellow fever vaccine. The sample here was CD4+ T cells sorted from PBMCs, taken 45 days after the yellow fever booster vaccination. This chain links TRBV18 with TRBJ1-2; D ambiguous. The chain's CDR3 is CASSPDLQKGYTF. The DNA for the CDR3 is TGTGCCAGCTCACCAGATTTACAAAAAGGCTACACCTTC.